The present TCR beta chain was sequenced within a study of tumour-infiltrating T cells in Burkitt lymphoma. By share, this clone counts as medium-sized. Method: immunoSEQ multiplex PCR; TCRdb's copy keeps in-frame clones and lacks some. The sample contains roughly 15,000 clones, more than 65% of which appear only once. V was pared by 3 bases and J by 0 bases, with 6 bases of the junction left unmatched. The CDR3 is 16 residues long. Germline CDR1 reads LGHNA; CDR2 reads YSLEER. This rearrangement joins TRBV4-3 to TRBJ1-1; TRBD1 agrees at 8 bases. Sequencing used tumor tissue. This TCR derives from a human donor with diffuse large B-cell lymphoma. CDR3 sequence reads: CASSQRDRLMNTEAFF. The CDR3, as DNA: TGCGCCAGCAGCCAGCGGGACAGGCTTATGAACACTGAAGCTTTCTTT.